The 6 T cell receptor delta chains reported below all come from one sample, sequenced in a study of gammadelta T cells in human blood. TCRdb re-called clones from the RT-PCR reads via CATT. The sample comprises roughly 800 delta-chain clones, under 70% of which are singletons, and around 30% rests with the top ten. The specimen sequenced was Vgamma9Vdelta2 gamma-delta T cells from adult blood. These receptors were taken from a human donor.

By its share, this clone is large. The chain has TRDV2 and TRDJ1, with TRDD3 identical over 11 bases. Per germline, CDR1 GEAIGNYY and CDR2 EKD. CDR3 length equals 16 residues. Germline trimming cut 0 bases from V and 1 base from J; bases unmatched to any gene: 3. CDR3 in amino acids: CACDTLLGDTTDKLIF. The CDR3 region has the DNA TGTGCCTGTGACACCCTTCTGGGGGATACCACCGATAAACTCATCTTT.

Concerning this clone: A far more abundant clone sits one base away, making this likely a read error. The chain combines TRDV2 with TRDJ1; TRDD3 might be the D (5 bases). This CDR3 has 19 residues. The germline gives CDR1 GEAIGNYY, CDR2 EKD. V was cut by 0 bases and J by 0 bases, with 22 bases left in between. This chain's CDR3 is CACDTSTLGTATYTDKLIF. CDR3 nucleotide sequence: TGTGCCTGTGACACCAGCACCTTGGGGACGGCCACGTACACCGATAAACTCATCTTT.

The rearrangement links TRDV1 to TRDJ2, with D perhaps matching TRDD2 or TRDD3 (9 bases each). Between the trimmed V and J ends, which lost 1 base and 0 bases, there was a span of 30 bases. The CDR3 extends over 23 amino acids. The germline V gene encodes CDR1 TSWWSYY and CDR2 QGS. As DNA, the CDR3 is TGTGCTCTTGGGGAACGGGCCTTCCTACTCAATTACTGGGGGAATCCTTTGACAGCACAACTCTTCTTT. This gives the protein CALGERAFLLNYWGNPLTAQLFF.

Regarding this clone: The amino acid sequence in TCRdb belongs to a much larger clone and departs from this DNA's translation at residue 5, likely a sequencing read error; the sequence shown is translated from the DNA. The rearrangement uses TRDV2 and TRDJ1; 9 bases are a match to TRDD3. The CDR3 has 16 residues. After removal of 0 bases from V and 8 bases from J, the junction contained 12 bases not matched to a gene. CDR1 and CDR2 (germline): GEAIGNYY, EKD. As DNA, the CDR3 is TGTGCCTGTGACACCGTCGGGGGGGATACCGAATCAAAACTCATCTTT. As protein: CACDTVGGDTESKLIF.

Comments on this clone: A far larger clone is off by one base, so a read error is likely. The chain employs TRDV2 and TRDJ3; D not resolved. The length of the CDR3 is 18 residues. CDR1 is GEAIGNYY and CDR2 is EKD in the germline V gene. The germline V and J ends were trimmed by 0 bases and 0 bases, with 11 bases remaining between them. The CDR3 region is CACDTLGPSSWDTRQMFF. The CDR3 bases are TGTGCCTGTGACACCTTGGGACCTAGCTCCTGGGACACCCGACAGATGTTTTTC.

This clone counts as hyperexpanded. The same CDR3 arises from other DNA sequences in this sample as well. The chain employs TRDV2 and TRDJ1, with TRDD3 matching 13 bases. The CDR3 is 17 residues long. Germline CDR1 GEAIGNYY, CDR2 EKD. V lost 0 bases, J lost 6 bases, and 9 bases stayed unmatched. CDR3 DNA: TGTGCCTGTGACACCGTATCACTGGGGGATACGCTCCATAAACTCATCTTT. This codes for CACDTVSLGDTLHKLIF.